The source of this T cell receptor (beta chain) is a study of CD4+ T cells in melanoma. Overall study findings and caveats: Neoantigen-specific CD4+ T cells in melanoma reportedly had diverse differentiation states.

A word on this clone: Its antigen is not known.

TCRdb's table, derived via immunoSEQ multiplex PCR, lists solely in-frame clones and lacks some. The data show around 50,000 clones, 89% seen once. Germline lookup yields CDR1 MGHRA and CDR2 YSYEKL. The CDR3 is 14 amino acids. Trimming cost V 0 bases and J 4 bases, with 9 bases left between them. The sequence was collected from a human donor with melanoma. This chain connects TRBV4-1 to TRBJ1-2, with D hard to call. Sequencing was carried out using peripheral blood. CDR3 residues: CASSQDGFAYGYTF. DNA of the CDR3: TGCGCCAGCAGCCAAGATGGGTTCGCCTATGGCTACACCTTC.